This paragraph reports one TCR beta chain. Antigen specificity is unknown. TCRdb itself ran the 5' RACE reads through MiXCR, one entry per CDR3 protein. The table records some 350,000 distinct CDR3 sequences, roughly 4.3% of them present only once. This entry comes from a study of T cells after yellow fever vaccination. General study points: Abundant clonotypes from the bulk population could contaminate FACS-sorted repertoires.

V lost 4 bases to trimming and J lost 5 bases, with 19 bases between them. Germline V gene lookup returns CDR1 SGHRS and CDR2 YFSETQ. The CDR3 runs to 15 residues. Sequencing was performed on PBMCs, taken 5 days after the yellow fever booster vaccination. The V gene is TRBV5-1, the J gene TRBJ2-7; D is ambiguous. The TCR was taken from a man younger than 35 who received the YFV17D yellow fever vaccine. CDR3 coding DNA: TGCGCCAGCAGCGACCCGACGGTGGGAAATAACGAGCAGTACTTC. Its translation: CASSDPTVGNNEQYF.